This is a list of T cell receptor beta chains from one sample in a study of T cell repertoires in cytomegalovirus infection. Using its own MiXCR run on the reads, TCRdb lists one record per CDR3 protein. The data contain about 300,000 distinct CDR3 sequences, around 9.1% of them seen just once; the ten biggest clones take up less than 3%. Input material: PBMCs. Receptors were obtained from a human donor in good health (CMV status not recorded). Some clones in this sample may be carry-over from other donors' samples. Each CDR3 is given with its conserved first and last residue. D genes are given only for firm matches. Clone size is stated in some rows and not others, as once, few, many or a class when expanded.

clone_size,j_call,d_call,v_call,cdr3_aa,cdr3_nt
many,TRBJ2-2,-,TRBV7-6,CASSSENNGELFF,TGTGCCAGCAGCTCCGAGAACAACGGGGAGCTGTTTTTT
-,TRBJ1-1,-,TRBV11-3,CASRGFGDTEAFF,TGTGCCAGCAGGGGATTCGGGGACACTGAAGCTTTCTTT
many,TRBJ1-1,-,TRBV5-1,CASSSGLREDTEAFF,TGCGCCAGCAGCTCGGGGTTGAGGGAGGACACTGAAGCTTTCTTT
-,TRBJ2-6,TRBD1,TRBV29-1,CSVGGTGIFGANVLTF,TGCAGCGTTGGAGGGACAGGGATTTTCGGGGCCAACGTCCTGACTTTC
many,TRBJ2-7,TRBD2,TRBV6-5,CASSYSGGTYEQYF,TGTGCCAGCAGTTACTCGGGGGGGACCTACGAGCAGTACTTC
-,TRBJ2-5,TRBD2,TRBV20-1,CSARVGSGGVGETQYF,TGCAGTGCTAGAGTTGGTAGCGGGGGGGTTGGAGAGACCCAGTACTTC
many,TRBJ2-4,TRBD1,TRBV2,CASRSTGGVFHSIQYF,TGTGCCAGCAGGTCCACAGGGGGAGTTTTCCACAGCATTCAGTACTTC
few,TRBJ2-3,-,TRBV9,CASSPYAGEGTDTQYF,TGTGCCAGCAGCCCCTACGCAGGGGAAGGCACAGATACGCAGTATTTT
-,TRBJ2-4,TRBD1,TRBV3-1,CASSHGQGKNIQYF,TGTGCCAGCAGCCATGGACAGGGAAAAAACATTCAGTACTTC
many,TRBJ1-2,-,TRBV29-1,CSVTRGDPSGGYTF,TGCAGCGTAACCCGGGGGGACCCCTCCGGGGGCTACACCTTC
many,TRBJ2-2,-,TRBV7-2,CASSSVANTGELFF,TGTGCCAGCAGCTCGGTCGCGAACACCGGGGAGCTGTTTTTT
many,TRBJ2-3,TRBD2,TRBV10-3,CAISVLAGPSDTQYF,TGTGCCATCAGTGTTTTAGCGGGGCCTTCAGATACGCAGTATTTT
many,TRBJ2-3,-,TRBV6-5,CASSQGGARTDTQYF,TGTGCCAGCAGTCAGGGGGGGGCACGCACAGATACGCAGTATTTT
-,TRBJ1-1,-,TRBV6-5,CASRWTVENTEAFF,TGTGCCAGCAGATGGACAGTTGAGAACACTGAAGCTTTCTTT
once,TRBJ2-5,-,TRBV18,CASSPRNSQETQYF,TGTGCCAGCTCACCAAGGAACAGCCAAGAGACCCAGTACTTC
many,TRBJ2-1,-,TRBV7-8,CASSSGGTYNEQFF,TGTGCCAGCAGCTCCGGGGGCACCTACAATGAGCAGTTCTTC
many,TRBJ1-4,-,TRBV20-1,CSAPPGGATNEKLFF,TGCAGTGCTCCCCCTGGAGGGGCAACTAATGAAAAACTGTTTTTT
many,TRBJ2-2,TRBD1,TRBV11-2,CASSLIPPGTAGELFF,TGTGCCAGCAGCTTAATCCCCCCTGGGACAGCTGGGGAGCTGTTTTTT
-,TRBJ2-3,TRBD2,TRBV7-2,CASSSRGGDPSGDTQYF,TGTGCCAGCAGCTCCCGGGGGGGAGATCCATCAGGAGATACGCAGTATTTT